Following are 20 T cell receptor beta chains from one sample sequenced in a study of blood T cell repertoires in COVID-19. Libraries were prepared by immunoSEQ multiplex PCR; TCRdb keeps only in-frame clonotypes and omits some of them. The repertoire holds about 69,000 clones, with approximately 79% as singletons. Source material: peripheral blood. All receptors come from a human donor in a cohort sampled during active COVID-19.

As regards this clone: The sample has other DNA sequences that encode this CDR3 too. The V and J genes are TRBV19 and TRBJ1-1; D is possibly TRBD1 (6 bases). Deletions cut 2 bases from V and 3 bases from J, with 10 bases between. Germline CDR1 LNHDA, CDR2 SQIVND (reference sequence). The CDR3 totals 14 residues. The DNA of the CDR3 is TGTGCCAGTAGTATATGGGGGCTTGACACTGAAGCTTTCTTT. Translating gives CASSIWGLDTEAFF.

The CDR3 DNA is TGTGCCAGCGCCGAAGGAGGTGGGGATCAGCCCCAGCATTTT. Translation: CASAEGGGDQPQHF. The V and J genes are TRBV28 and TRBJ1-5; D is ambiguous. V was clipped by 8 bases and J by 5 bases, with 16 bases between them. The CDR3 runs to 14 residues. CDR1 MDHEN and CDR2 SYDVKM come from the germline V gene.

The chain couples TRBV15 to TRBJ2-7; 7 bases line up with TRBD2. There are 14 residues in the CDR3. The junction had 0 bases not matched to a gene; V was cut back by 0 bases and J by 1 base. The V gene's germline CDR1 is LNHNV and CDR2 YYDKDF (reference sequence). The CDR3 DNA reads as TGTGCCACCAGCAGAGAGGGACTATCCTACGAGCAGTACTTC. Translated, it gives CATSREGLSYEQYF.

The CDR3 loop reads CATSDPAGTDTQYF. Written as DNA, the CDR3 is TGTGCCACCAGTGACCCCGCGGGGACAGATACGCAGTATTTT. The rearrangement uses TRBV24-1 and TRBJ2-3; D perhaps matches TRBD2 (6 bases). The CDR3 is 14 residues long. From germline, CDR1 is KGHDR and CDR2 SFDVKD. With 4 bases removed from V and 3 bases from J, the gap between germline ends came to 10 bases.

This sequence joins TRBV20-1 and TRBJ2-1, with TRBD1 matching 8 bases. V was pared by 6 bases and J by 4 bases, with 11 bases of the junction left unmatched. The CDR3 is 15 amino acids. Germline CDR1 is DFQATT and CDR2 is SNEGSKA (reference sequence). The CDR3 here is CSASPRDRGYNEQFF. Here the CDR3 DNA reads TGCAGTGCCAGTCCGCGAGACAGGGGATACAATGAGCAGTTCTTC.

Points on this clone: Compared with germline, one end of the junction differs, possibly owing to a read error. CDR3 protein: CASRFRTGGTEAFF. DNA of the CDR3: TGTGCCAGCCGCTTTCGGACAGGGGGCACTGAAGCTTTCTTT. This chain links TRBV5-8 with TRBJ1-1, with 10 bases matching TRBD1. Germline V gene lookup returns CDR1 SGHTS and CDR2 YDEGEE. This CDR3 has 14 amino acids.

This chain links TRBV28 with TRBJ2-1; 9 positions agree with TRBD1. This CDR3 contains 20 residues. Germline V gene lookup returns CDR1 MDHEN and CDR2 SYDVKM. After removal of 4 bases from V and 0 bases from J, the junction contained 16 bases not matched to a gene. CDR3 region: CASSSRPGQGPFSSYNEQFF. Here the CDR3 DNA reads TGTGCCAGCAGTTCACGCCCGGGACAGGGCCCCTTTAGCTCCTACAATGAGCAGTTCTTC.

The chain carries TRBV7-2 and TRBJ2-7; 7 nucleotides agree with TRBD1. V shed 5 bases, J shed 2 bases, and the junction held 9 bases outside the gene matches. Looked up from germline, CDR1 is SGHTA and CDR2 is FQGNSA. The CDR3 runs to 15 residues. CDR3 in DNA: TGTGCCAGCAGCCCGTCCGGGACAGAAACCTACGAGCAGTACTTC. Translating gives CASSPSGTETYEQYF. Variable domain in full (rest from reference TRBV7-2 and TRBJ2-7): GAGVSQSPSNKVTEKGKDVELRCDPISGHTALYWYRQSLGQGLEFLIYFQGNSAPDKSGLPSDRFSAERTGGSVSTLTIQRTQQEDSAVYLCASSPSGTETYEQYFGPGTRLTVT.

There are a few counts of this clone. This chain uses TRBV12-5 with TRBJ1-5; 11 nucleotides align to TRBD1. The germline CDR1 and CDR2 sequences are LGHNT and FRNRAP. CDR3 length: 15 residues. J lost 6 bases, V lost 4 bases, and 5 bases had no gene match. The chain's CDR3 is CASGSSDRGPQPQHF. Written as DNA, the CDR3 is TGTGCTAGTGGTTCGTCGGACAGGGGGCCTCAGCCCCAGCATTTT.

The chain carries TRBV9 and TRBJ1-6, with D possibly TRBD1 on 5 matching bases. The CDR3 covers 13 residues. V was trimmed by 0 bases and J by 11 bases, leaving 9 bases between them. Germline CDR1 reads SGDLS; CDR2 reads YYNGEE. The CDR3 reads CASSVAGKAPLHF. In DNA form, the CDR3 reads TGTGCCAGCAGCGTAGCAGGGAAAGCACCCCTCCACTTT.

V gene TRBV7-9 combines with J gene TRBJ2-3, with 7 bases lining up with TRBD2. Germline values: CDR1 SEHNR, CDR2 FQNEAQ (reference sequence). The CDR3 sequence is 16 residues long. V was clipped by 1 base and J by 1 base; unmatched bases: 5. The CDR3, as DNA: TGTGCCAGCAGCTTAGGGAGCGGGATCCGCACAGATACGCAGTATTTT. It specifies CASSLGSGIRTDTQYF.

This clone appeared once. This sequence joins TRBV6-1 and TRBJ2-2; D not certain. CDR1 is MNHNS, CDR2 SASEGT, per germline. CDR3 size: 14 residues. Trimming left V 5 bases short and J 4 bases short, with 11 bases between. The CDR3 DNA reads TGTGCCAGCAGTTTAGCACTGGGCACCGGGGAGCTGTTTTTT. This translates into CASSLALGTGELFF.

This rearrangement joins TRBV6-5 to TRBJ1-6; tentatively, D is TRBD1 (5 bases). V lost 6 bases and J 8 bases, leaving 17 bases between the germline ends. The CDR3 is 15 amino acids. Germline V gene lookup returns CDR1 MNHEY and CDR2 SVGAGI. The CDR3 reads CASRSPGLGDSPLHF. CDR3 in DNA: TGTGCCAGCAGATCACCGGGACTTGGGGATTCACCCCTCCACTTT.

The V gene is TRBV5-4, the J gene TRBJ1-1; no clear D gene. The germline V gene encodes CDR1 SGHNT and CDR2 YYREEE (reference sequence). The CDR3 length is 14 residues. The germline V and J ends were trimmed by 0 bases and 1 base, with 7 bases remaining between them. The CDR3 DNA follows: TGTGCCAGCAGCTTGGGAGGAGAGAACACTGAAGCTTTCTTT. Translation gives CASSLGGENTEAFF.

The gene calls are TRBV11-2 and TRBJ2-6, with 7 bases matching TRBD1. V lost 5 bases to trimming and J lost 2 bases; unmatched junction nucleotides: 3. Germline assignment: CDR1 SGHAT and CDR2 FQNNGV. CDR3 size: 15 residues. In nucleotides, the CDR3 is TGTGCCAGCAGCCCCGACAGGGCTGGGGCCAACGTCCTGACTTTC. It translates to CASSPDRAGANVLTF.

The J gene is TRBJ1-2, the V gene TRBV27, with TRBD1 matching over 10 bases. Trimming at V came to 7 bases and at J to 0 bases, leaving 5 bases not matched to a gene. CDR1 and CDR2 from the germline V gene are MNHEY and SMNVEV (reference sequence). The length of the CDR3 is 15 residues. CDR3 nucleotide sequence: TGTGCCAGCACCATGACAGGGGGCGCTAACTATGGCTACACCTTC. Translating gives CASTMTGGANYGYTF.

The genes are TRBV6-5 and TRBJ1-1, with 9 bases fitting TRBD1. Germline CDR1 reads MNHEY; CDR2 reads SVGAGI. J gave up 4 bases and V 7 bases, and 4 bases lay outside the gene matches. The CDR3 is 13 amino acids. The CDR3 is CASNGQGITEAFF. CDR3 coding DNA: TGTGCCAGCAACGGACAGGGGATCACTGAAGCTTTCTTT.

The rearrangement uses TRBV18 and TRBJ1-1, with D tentatively TRBD1 (5 bases). This CDR3 has 15 amino acids. Germline V lookup: CDR1 KGHSH, CDR2 LQKENI. V was pared by 8 bases and J by 3 bases, with 19 bases between. CDR3 DNA: TGTGCCAGCAACGCGTTGGGGGGAGGGGACACTGAAGCTTTCTTT. It translates to CASNALGGGDTEAFF.

The CDR3 protein is CASTGQGAEAFF. CDR3 nucleotide sequence: TGTGCCAGCACGGGCCAGGGGGCTGAAGCTTTCTTT. The rearrangement uses TRBV28 and TRBJ1-1, with 7 bases matching TRBD1. Trimming removed 7 bases from V and 6 bases from J; junction bases left unmatched: 5. The germline V gene encodes CDR1 MDHEN and CDR2 SYDVKM. The CDR3 has 12 amino acids.

The chain links TRBV28 to TRBJ2-5; TRBD1 is a possible D gene (6 bases). Germline-derived CDR1 and CDR2 are MDHEN and SYDVKM. The CDR3 length is 13 residues. V lost 6 bases and J lost 2, with 10 bases in between. CDR3: CASSLQGQETQYF. CDR3 DNA: TGTGCCAGCAGCTTACAGGGTCAAGAGACCCAGTACTTC.